This T cell receptor beta chain was observed in a study of neurological immune-mediated disorders. V was trimmed by 2 bases and J by 7 bases, leaving 12 bases between them. The CDR3 contains 15 residues. Germline V gene data show CDR1 as SGHTA and CDR2 as FQGNSA. Time point meaning: longitudinal time-point 2. The cDNA was generated by 5'RACE with 10-nucleotide random UMIs. Each CDR3 protein is one row after TCRdb ran MiXCR on the 5' RACE reads. The sample consists of 50,000 or so distinct CDR3 sequences, 13% of them appearing once. This clonotype was picked up many times. The sequence was obtained from a male donor with HTLV-1-associated myelopathy (HAM/TSP). Sequencing input: PBMCs. The chain is built from TRBV7-2 and TRBJ1-6, with D perhaps TRBD1 (6 bases). For the CDR3, the DNA is TGTGCCAGCAGCTTACTCCAGGGGTGGAATTCACCCCTCCACTTT. This codes for CASSLLQGWNSPLHF.